The clone carrying this T cell receptor beta chain was picked up a small number of times. What it binds is not known. It was with previously described methods and listed TCR primers that bulk TCR libraries were made. Each CDR3 protein is one row after TCRdb ran MiXCR on the PCR reads. The sample contains approximately 670,000 distinct CDR3 sequences, 20% of which appear only once. Libraries for naive CD8 T cells, which were made from roughly 21,000 to 960,000 sorted cells, drew on 10%, 30% or 50% of the RNA. A CD8+CD4-CCR7+CD45RA+ gate was used to sort naive CD8 T cells. This record comes from a study of molecular identifiers for immune sequencing clone quantification. Study-wide results and limits: Over 97% of CMV-specific effector molecules, but under 1% of naive ones, were in clones above 20 copies.

Germline V gives CDR1 SGHTA, CDR2 FQGTGA. The CDR3 runs 16 residues. V lost 1 base to trimming and J lost 1 base, with 11 bases between them. The sequence was collected from a human donor in good health. Some libraries in this study had Jurkat cell RNA spiked in. J is TRBJ2-1 and V is TRBV7-3; a weak D match, TRBD1 (5 bases). Sequenced: naive CD8+ T cells from blood, with Jurkat cell RNA spiked in. Documented subset: FACS-sorted CD8+CD4-CCR7+CD45RA+ naive T cells. CDR3 sequence (DNA): TGTGCCAGCAGCTTAAAGGACAAAACTTCCTACAATGAGCAGTTCTTC. Translation: CASSLKDKTSYNEQFF.